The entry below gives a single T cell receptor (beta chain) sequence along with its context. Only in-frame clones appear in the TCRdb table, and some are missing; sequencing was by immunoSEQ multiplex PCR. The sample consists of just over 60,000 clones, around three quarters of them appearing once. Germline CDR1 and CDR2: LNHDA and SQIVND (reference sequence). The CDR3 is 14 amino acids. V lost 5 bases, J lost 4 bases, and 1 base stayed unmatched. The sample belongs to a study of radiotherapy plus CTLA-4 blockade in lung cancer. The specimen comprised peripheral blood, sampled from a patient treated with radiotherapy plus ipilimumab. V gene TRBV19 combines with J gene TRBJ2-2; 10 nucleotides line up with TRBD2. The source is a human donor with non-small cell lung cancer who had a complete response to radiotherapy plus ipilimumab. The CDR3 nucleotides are TGTGCCAGTAGTCTAGCGGGAGTCACCGGGGAGCTGTTTTTT. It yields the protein CASSLAGVTGELFF.